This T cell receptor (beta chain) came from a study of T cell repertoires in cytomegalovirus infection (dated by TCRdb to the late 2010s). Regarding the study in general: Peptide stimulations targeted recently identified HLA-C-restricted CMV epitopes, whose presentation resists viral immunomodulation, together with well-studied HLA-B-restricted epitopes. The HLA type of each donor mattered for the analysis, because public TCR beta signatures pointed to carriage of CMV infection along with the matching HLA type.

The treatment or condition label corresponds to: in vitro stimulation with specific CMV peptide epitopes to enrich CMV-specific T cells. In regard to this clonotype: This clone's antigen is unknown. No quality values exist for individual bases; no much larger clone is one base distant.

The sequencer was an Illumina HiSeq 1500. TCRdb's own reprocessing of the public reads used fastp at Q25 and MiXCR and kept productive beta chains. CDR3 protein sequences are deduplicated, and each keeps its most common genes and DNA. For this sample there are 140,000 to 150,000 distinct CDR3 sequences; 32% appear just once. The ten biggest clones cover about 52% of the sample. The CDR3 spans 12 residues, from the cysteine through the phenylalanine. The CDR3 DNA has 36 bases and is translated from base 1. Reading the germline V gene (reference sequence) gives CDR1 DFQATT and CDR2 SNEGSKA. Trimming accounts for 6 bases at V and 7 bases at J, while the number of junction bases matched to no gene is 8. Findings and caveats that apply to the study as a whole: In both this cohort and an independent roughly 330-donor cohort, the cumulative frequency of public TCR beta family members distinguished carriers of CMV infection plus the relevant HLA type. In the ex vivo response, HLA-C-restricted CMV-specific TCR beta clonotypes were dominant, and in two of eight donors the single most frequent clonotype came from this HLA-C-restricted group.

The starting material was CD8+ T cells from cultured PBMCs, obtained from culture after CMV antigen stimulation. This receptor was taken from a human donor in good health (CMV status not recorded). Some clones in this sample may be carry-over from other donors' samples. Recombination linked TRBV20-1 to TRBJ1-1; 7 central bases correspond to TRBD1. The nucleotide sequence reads TGCAGTGCCCCGGACAGGAAACTTGAAGCTTTCTTT. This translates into CSAPDRKLEAFF.